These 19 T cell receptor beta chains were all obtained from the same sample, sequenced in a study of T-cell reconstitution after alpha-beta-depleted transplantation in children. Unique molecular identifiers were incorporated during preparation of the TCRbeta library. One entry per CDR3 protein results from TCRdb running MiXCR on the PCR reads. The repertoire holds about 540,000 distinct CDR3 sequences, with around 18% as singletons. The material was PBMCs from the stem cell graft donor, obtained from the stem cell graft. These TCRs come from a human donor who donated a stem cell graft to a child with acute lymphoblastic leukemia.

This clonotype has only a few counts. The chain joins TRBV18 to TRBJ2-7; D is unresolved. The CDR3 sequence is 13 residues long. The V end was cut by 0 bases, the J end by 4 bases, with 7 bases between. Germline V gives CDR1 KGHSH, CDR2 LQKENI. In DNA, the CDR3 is TGTGCCAGCTCACCACCGGACGGGTACGAGCAGTACTTC. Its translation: CASSPPDGYEQYF. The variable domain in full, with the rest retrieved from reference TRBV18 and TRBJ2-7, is NAGVMQNPRHLVRRRGQEARLRCSPMKGHSHVYWYRQLPEEGLKFMVYLQKENIIDESGMPKERFSAEFPKEGPSILRIQQVVRGDSAAYFCASSPPDGYEQYFGPGTRLTVT.

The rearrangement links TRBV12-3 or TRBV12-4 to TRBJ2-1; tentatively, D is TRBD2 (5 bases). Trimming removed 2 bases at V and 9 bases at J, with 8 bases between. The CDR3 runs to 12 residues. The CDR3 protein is CASSLSGPEQFF. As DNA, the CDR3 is TGTGCCAGCAGTTTAAGCGGTCCTGAGCAGTTCTTC.

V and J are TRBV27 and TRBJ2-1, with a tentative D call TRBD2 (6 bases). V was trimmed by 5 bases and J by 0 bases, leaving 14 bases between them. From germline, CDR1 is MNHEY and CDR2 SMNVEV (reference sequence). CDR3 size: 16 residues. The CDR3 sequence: CASSRYSGSSYNEQFF. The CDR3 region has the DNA TGTGCCAGCAGTCGCTATAGCGGAAGCTCCTACAATGAGCAGTTCTTC.

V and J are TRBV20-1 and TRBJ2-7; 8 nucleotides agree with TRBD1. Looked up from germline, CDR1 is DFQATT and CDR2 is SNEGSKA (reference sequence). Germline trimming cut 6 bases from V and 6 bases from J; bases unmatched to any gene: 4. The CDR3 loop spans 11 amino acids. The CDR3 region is CSARQGIEQYF. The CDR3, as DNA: TGCAGTGCAAGACAGGGGATCGAGCAGTACTTC.

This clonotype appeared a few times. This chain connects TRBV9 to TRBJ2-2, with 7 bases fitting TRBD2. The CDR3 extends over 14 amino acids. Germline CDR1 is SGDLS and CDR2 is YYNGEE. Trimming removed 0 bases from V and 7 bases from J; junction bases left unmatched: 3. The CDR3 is CASSVVRERGELFF. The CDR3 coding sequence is TGTGCCAGCAGCGTAGTGCGGGAGCGCGGGGAGCTGTTTTTT. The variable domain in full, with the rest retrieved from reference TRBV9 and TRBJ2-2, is DSGVTQTPKHLITATGQRVTLRCSPRSGDLSVYWYQQSLDQGLQFLIQYYNGEERAKGNILERFSAQQFPDLHSELNLSSLELGDSALYFCASSVVRERGELFFGEGSRLTVL.

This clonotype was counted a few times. The CDR3, as DNA: TGTGCCAGCAGCCAAGACGAGTGGGGGGGAGCTTTCTTT. Translating gives CASSQDEWGGAFF. The chain recombines TRBV4-2 with TRBJ1-1; D is possibly TRBD1 (5 bases). Germline V gene lookup returns CDR1 LGHNA and CDR2 YNFKEQ. CDR3 length: 13 amino acids. Trimming shortened V by 0 bases and J by 10 bases, and 12 bases separated the two germline ends.

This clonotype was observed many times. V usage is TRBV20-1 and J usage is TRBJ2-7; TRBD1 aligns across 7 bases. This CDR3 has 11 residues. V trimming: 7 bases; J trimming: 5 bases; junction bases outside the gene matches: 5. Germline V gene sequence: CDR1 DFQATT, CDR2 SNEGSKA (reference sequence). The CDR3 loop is CSGEQGHEQYF. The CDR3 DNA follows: TGCAGTGGAGAACAGGGGCACGAGCAGTACTTC.

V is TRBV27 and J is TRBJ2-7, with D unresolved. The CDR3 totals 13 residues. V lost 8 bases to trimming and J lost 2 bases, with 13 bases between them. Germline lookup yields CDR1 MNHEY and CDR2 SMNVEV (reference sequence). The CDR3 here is CASGYIRPYEQYF. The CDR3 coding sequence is TGTGCCAGCGGGTACATAAGACCCTACGAGCAGTACTTC.

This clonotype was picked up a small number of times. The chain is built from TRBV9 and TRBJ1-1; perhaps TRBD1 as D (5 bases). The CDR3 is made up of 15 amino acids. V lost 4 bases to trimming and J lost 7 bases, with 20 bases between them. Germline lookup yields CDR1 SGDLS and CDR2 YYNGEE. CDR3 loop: CASSPSFEGWIEAFF. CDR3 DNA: TGTGCCAGCAGCCCCTCTTTTGAGGGGTGGATTGAAGCTTTCTTT.

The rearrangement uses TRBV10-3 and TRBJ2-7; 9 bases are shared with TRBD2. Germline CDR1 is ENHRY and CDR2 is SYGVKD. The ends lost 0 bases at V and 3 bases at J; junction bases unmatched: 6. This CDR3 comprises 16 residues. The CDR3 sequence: CAISESIAGADYEQYF. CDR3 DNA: TGTGCCATCAGTGAGTCAATAGCGGGAGCCGACTACGAGCAGTACTTC.

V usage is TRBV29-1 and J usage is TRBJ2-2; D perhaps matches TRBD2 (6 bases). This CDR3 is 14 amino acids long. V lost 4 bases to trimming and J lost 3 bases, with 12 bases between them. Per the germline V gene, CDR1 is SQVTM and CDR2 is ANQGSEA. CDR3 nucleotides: TGCAGCGTTGTAACAGCGGGTTACACCGGGGAGCTGTTTTTT. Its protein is CSVVTAGYTGELFF.

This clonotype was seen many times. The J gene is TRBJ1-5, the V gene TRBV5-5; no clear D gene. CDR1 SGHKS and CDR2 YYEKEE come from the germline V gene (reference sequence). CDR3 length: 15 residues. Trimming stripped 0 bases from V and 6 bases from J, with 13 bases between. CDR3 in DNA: TGTGCCAGCAGCTTGGTTCTACTTGGAGGTCAGCCCCAGCATTTT. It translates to CASSLVLLGGQPQHF.

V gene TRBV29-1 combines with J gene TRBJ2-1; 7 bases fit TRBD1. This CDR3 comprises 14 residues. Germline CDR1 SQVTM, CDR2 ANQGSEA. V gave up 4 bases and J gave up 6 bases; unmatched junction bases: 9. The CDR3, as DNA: TGCAGCGTTGGAGGGAGCCCAGGGGGCAATGAGCAGTTCTTC. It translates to CSVGGSPGGNEQFF.

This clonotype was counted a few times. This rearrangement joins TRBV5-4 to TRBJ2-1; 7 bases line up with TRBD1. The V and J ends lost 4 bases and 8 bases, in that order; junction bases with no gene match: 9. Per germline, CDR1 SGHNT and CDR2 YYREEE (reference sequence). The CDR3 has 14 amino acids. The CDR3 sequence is CASSRFNRGDEQFF. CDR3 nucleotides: TGTGCCAGCAGCCGATTCAACAGGGGAGATGAGCAGTTCTTC.

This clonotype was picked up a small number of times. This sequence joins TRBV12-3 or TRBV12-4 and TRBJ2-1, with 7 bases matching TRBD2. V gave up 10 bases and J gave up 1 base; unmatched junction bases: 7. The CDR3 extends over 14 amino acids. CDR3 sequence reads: CATQSGTSYNEQFF. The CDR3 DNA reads TGTGCCACCCAAAGCGGGACTTCCTACAATGAGCAGTTCTTC.

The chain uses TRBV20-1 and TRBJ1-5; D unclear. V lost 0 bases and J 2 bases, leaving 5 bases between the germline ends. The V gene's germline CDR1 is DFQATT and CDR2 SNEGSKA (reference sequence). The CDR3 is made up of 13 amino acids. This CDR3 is CSAREDGNQPQHF. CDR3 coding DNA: TGCAGTGCTAGAGAGGACGGCAATCAGCCCCAGCATTTT.

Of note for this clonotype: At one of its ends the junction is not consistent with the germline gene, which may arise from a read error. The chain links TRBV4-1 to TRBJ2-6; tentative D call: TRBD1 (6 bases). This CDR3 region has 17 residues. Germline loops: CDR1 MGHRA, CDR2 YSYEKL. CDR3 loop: CASSQDPTGSGANALTF. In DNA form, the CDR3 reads TGCGCCAGCAGCCAGGACCCAACAGGGTCAGGGGCCAACGCCCTGACTTTC.

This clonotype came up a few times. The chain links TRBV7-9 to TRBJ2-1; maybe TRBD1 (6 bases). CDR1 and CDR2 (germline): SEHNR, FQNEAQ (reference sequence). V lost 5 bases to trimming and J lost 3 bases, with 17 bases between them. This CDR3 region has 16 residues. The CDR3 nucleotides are TGTGCCAGCAGCCCCACGGCCCTAGGGGGCTACAATGAGCAGTTCTTC. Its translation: CASSPTALGGYNEQFF.

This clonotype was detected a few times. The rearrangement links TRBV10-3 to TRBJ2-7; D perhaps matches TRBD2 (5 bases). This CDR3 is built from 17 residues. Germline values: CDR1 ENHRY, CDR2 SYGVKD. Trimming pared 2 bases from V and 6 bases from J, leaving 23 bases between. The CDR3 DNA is TGTGCCATCAGTGAGGTTAGTAGGACTTACCAAGGGATCGAGCAGTACTTC. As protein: CAISEVSRTYQGIEQYF.